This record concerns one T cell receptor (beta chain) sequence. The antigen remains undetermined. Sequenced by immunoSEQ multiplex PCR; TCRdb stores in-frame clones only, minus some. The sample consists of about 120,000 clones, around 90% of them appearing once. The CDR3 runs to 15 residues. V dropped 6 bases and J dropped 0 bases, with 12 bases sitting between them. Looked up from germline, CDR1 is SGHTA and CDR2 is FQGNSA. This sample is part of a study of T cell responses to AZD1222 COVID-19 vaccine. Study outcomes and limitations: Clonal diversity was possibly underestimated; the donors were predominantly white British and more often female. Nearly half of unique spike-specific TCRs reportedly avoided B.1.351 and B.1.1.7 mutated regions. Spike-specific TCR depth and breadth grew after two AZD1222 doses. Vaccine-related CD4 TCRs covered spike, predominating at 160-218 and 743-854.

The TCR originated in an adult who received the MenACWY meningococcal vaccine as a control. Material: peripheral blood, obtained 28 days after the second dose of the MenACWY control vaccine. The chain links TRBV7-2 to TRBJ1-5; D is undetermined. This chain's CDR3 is CASRVAPYSNQPQHF. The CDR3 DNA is TGTGCCAGCAGAGTCGCCCCCTATAGCAATCAGCCCCAGCATTTT. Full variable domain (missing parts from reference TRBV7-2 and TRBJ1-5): GAGVSQSPSNKVTEKGKDVELRCDPISGHTALYWYRQSLGQGLEFLIYFQGNSAPDKSGLPSDRFSAERTGGSVSTLTIQRTQQEDSAVYLCASRVAPYSNQPQHFGDGTRLSIL.